This is a list of T cell receptor beta chains from one sample in a study of breast tumors, draining lymph nodes, adjacent tissues. TCRdb redid the calling of the multiplex PCR reads with MiXCR, one entry per CDR3 protein. The table shows about 52,000 distinct CDR3 sequences, with roughly 41% occurring only once. Sequencing was done on a sample of breast tumor tissue. The source is a female donor with breast cancer. Some clones in this sample may be carry-over from other donors' samples. CDR3s include the opening cysteine and the closing phenylalanine or tryptophan. D genes are given only for firm matches. For some rows the clone size is stated as once, few or many, or as a class when expanded; others skip it.

>TRBJ2-4|TRBV6-2/TRBV6-3|-|TRBD2
TGTGCCAGCAGTTCCAATCTAGCGGGAGTGGTTCGAGTCAAAAACATTCAGTACTTC
CASSSNLAGVVRVKNIQYF
>TRBJ2-1|TRBV29-1|-|TRBD2
TGCAGCTCCGGACTAGCGGTAACGAATGAGCAGTTCTTC
CSSGLAVTNEQFF
>TRBJ1-6|TRBV20-1|few|-
TGCAGTGCTAGAGATAGTGACTGGGGTACCTCACCCCTCCACTTT
CSARDSDWGTSPLHF
>TRBJ1-2|TRBV6-2/TRBV6-3|many|-
TGTGCCAGCAGTTGGACGCAGGGGAGCGGCTATGGCTACACCTTC
CASSWTQGSGYGYTF
>TRBJ2-7|TRBV20-1|few|TRBD1
TGCAGTGCTAGAGATCCCGGAACAGGGGCAACCTACGAACAGTACTTC
CSARDPGTGATYEQYF
>TRBJ2-7|TRBV5-5|many|TRBD1
TGTGCCAGCAGCAGGGATGGGACAGGGGTTAGCGAGCAGTACTTC
CASSRDGTGVSEQYF
>TRBJ2-1|TRBV7-9|-|TRBD1
TGTGCCAGCAGCTTGAGTGGACAGGGCGCGGATGAGCAGTTCTTC
CASSLSGQGADEQFF
>TRBJ1-5|TRBV19|many|-
TGTGCCAGTGCAGGGTTCGTAACCCATCAGCCCCAGCATTTT
CASAGFVTHQPQHF
>TRBJ1-1|TRBV4-2|-|TRBD1
TGTGCCAGCAGCCAGGATGGGACAGCGAACACTGAAGCTTTCTTT
CASSQDGTANTEAFF
>TRBJ2-5|TRBV20-1|-|-
TGCAGTGCTAGCGGGAGTAGGGGGAGGAGCTTGCAGACCCAGTACTTC
CSASGSRGRSLQTQYF
>TRBJ2-2|TRBV20-1|-|TRBD2
TGCAGTGCTAGAGATAATCTGGAAGTCTATGGCGGGAGGGCCCCCGGGGAGCTGTTTTTT
CSARDNLEVYGGRAPGELFF
>TRBJ2-1|TRBV9|many|-
TGTGCCAGCAGCGTTAGTACGGGGAATGAGCAGTTCTTC
CASSVSTGNEQFF
>TRBJ1-6|TRBV2|-|-
TGTGCCAGCACTGTGGGGCAGTACAATTCACCCCTCCACTTT
CASTVGQYNSPLHF
>TRBJ2-2|TRBV11-3|-|-
TGTGCCAGCAGTGAAGAAACCGGGGAGCTGTTTTTT
CASSEETGELFF
>TRBJ2-6|TRBV5-8|-|-
TGTGCCAGTAGCTCCGGGACCAACGTCCTGACTTTC
CASSSGTNVLTF
>TRBJ2-7|TRBV3-1|many|TRBD2
TGTGCCAGCAGCCAAAGAAGCGGGAGCTACGAGCAGTACTTC
CASSQRSGSYEQYF
>TRBJ2-1|TRBV19|few|TRBD2
TGTGCCAGTAGTACCAAGCGGGACGAGAACAATGAGCAGTTCTTC
CASSTKRDENNEQFF
>TRBJ1-1|TRBV7-9|many|-
TGTGCCAGCAGCTCCCCCCCGTCAGGTGAAGCTTTCTTT
CASSSPPSGEAFF
>TRBJ2-7|TRBV4-3|many|-
TGCGCCAGCAGCCCGTCTATGGGGGGAGACTACGAGCAGTACTTC
CASSPSMGGDYEQYF
>TRBJ1-6|TRBV9|-|-
TGTGCCAGCAGCGTAGAGGACAGCCTAAATTCACCCCTCCACTTT
CASSVEDSLNSPLHF
>TRBJ2-7|TRBV3-1|many|TRBD2
TGTGCCAGCAGCAAGACTAGCGGGAGTATCGAGCAGTACTTC
CASSKTSGSIEQYF
>TRBJ2-5|TRBV20-1|-|TRBD1
TGCAGTGCTAGACCCCTTCCGGGACAGGGTGGGTCGGAGACCCAGTACTTC
CSARPLPGQGGSETQYF
>TRBJ2-7|TRBV20-1|medium-sized|-
TGCAGTGCTAGAGTCGGAGGGGGTCCCCCCTACGAGCAGTACTTC
CSARVGGGPPYEQYF
>TRBJ2-6|TRBV7-3|many|TRBD1
TGTGCCAGCAGCTTGGGGACAGGGGGCTCTCCGGGGGCCAACGTCCTGACTTTC
CASSLGTGGSPGANVLTF
>TRBJ2-5|TRBV6-6|many|TRBD2
TGTGCCAGCAAAATGAGTCCGGGAGGGCGTCAAGAGACCCAGTACTTC
CASKMSPGGRQETQYF
>TRBJ2-1|TRBV12-3/TRBV12-4|many|TRBD2
TGTGCCAGCAGGGAGGGGACTAGCGGAGAGGGCCCCTACAATGAGCAGTTCTTC
CASREGTSGEGPYNEQFF
>TRBJ2-7|TRBV20-1|many|-
TGCAGTGCTAGGGAGACCGAGCAGTACTTC
CSARETEQYF
>TRBJ2-2|TRBV27|few|TRBD2
TGTGCCAGCAGTGGGTTGGCTAGCGGGAACACCGGGGAGCTGTTTTTT
CASSGLASGNTGELFF
>TRBJ2-3|TRBV10-3|-|TRBD2
TGTGCCATCAGTGAGGTTAGAGGTGAGGGACTAGCGGGAACAGATACGCAGTATTTT
CAISEVRGEGLAGTDTQYF
>TRBJ1-1|TRBV9|many|-
TGTGCCAGCAGCGTAGGGGGGCAGGTTTTCACTGAAGCTTTCTTT
CASSVGGQVFTEAFF
>TRBJ2-5|TRBV29-1|-|-
TGCAGCGTTGACAGGGCTGGCCGTGACCAAGAGACCCAGTACTTC
CSVDRAGRDQETQYF
>TRBJ1-2|TRBV29-1|few|-
TGCAGCGTTGATTTCTGGGGGACCATCGGTGGCTACACCTTC
CSVDFWGTIGGYTF
>TRBJ1-3|TRBV15|-|TRBD1
TGTGCCACCAGCAGAGATCTAAGACAGGGCGCTGGAAACACCATATATTTT
CATSRDLRQGAGNTIYF
>TRBJ2-1|TRBV20-1|many|-
TGCAGTGCTGGGGGCAGAGCCCTCACGGAGGAGCAGTTCTTC
CSAGGRALTEEQFF
>TRBJ1-5|TRBV3-1|many|-
TGTGCCAGCAGCCATGGGGGGGGAAATCAGCCCCAGCATTTT
CASSHGGGNQPQHF
>TRBJ1-5|TRBV12-3/TRBV12-4|-|TRBD1
TGTGCCAGCAGTTTGCCCTTACAGGGACAGAATAGCATTCAGCCCCAGCATTTT
CASSLPLQGQNSIQPQHF
>TRBJ2-7|TRBV9|-|TRBD1
TGTGCCAGCAGCGTGGGGGACAGAACCTACGAGCAGTACTTC
CASSVGDRTYEQYF
>TRBJ2-1|TRBV7-3|-|TRBD2
TGCGCCAGCAGCCAAGAGAGGATAGCGGGAGATGAGCAGTTCTTC
CASSQERIAGDEQFF
>TRBJ2-3|TRBV19|many|-
TGTGCCAGTAGACTGACCGGACTCGGGGTAGATACGCAGTATTTT
CASRLTGLGVDTQYF
>TRBJ2-7|TRBV6-2/TRBV6-3|-|-
TGTGCCAGCAGTCACCCCCCCGGGACTTTAGACTACGAGCAGCACTTC
CASSHPPGTLDYEQHF
>TRBJ1-1|TRBV6-1|-|-
TGTGCCAGCAGTGGGGGGGGCGCGGTGAACACTGAAGCTTTCTTT
CASSGGGAVNTEAFF
>TRBJ2-2|TRBV7-3|many|-
TGTGCCAGCAGCTTAACGAGGGCAGTGAACACCGGGGAGCTGTTTTTT
CASSLTRAVNTGELFF
>TRBJ1-5|TRBV9|many|-
TGTGCCAGCAGCTCCCACTCGGGGACCCAGCATTTT
CASSSHSGTQHF
>TRBJ1-1|TRBV7-9|-|-
TGTGCCAGCAGCCCTGACGGGAACACTGAAGCTTTCTTT
CASSPDGNTEAFF
>TRBJ2-3|TRBV10-1|-|TRBD2
TGCGCCAGCAGCGGGGGCACTAGCGGGATACGTGATACGCAGTATTTT
CASSGGTSGIRDTQYF
>TRBJ1-5|TRBV20-1|many|TRBD1
TGCAGTGCTATTACCGGACAGGCCCAAAGTCAGCCCCAGCATTTT
CSAITGQAQSQPQHF
>TRBJ1-2|TRBV20-1|many|TRBD1
TGCAGTGCTAGAGATCAATCCCAAGACAGGGTCGGGGGCTACACCTTC
CSARDQSQDRVGGYTF
>TRBJ2-5|TRBV20-1|-|TRBD1
TGCAGTACACCGGGACAGAACACCGGGGAGACCCAGTACTTC
CSTPGQNTGETQYF
>TRBJ1-2|TRBV27|many|TRBD1
TGTGCCAGCAGTCCCCGACAGGGCCCTGGCTACACCTTC
CASSPRQGPGYTF
>TRBJ2-7|TRBV20-1|-|-
TGCAGTGCTACCGGGACGGCTGGCGGTGGCTACGAGCAGTACTTC
CSATGTAGGGYEQYF
>TRBJ2-7|TRBV4-1|many|TRBD1
TGCGCCAGCAGCCAAGAGTTAGGGACAGGGGGGGAGCAGTACTTC
CASSQELGTGGEQYF
>TRBJ2-7|TRBV7-9|many|-
TGTGCCAGCAGCCGCGACGGCCACGAGCAGTACTTC
CASSRDGHEQYF
>TRBJ2-1|TRBV5-1|-|-
TGCGCCAGCAGCTTGGCCGGGACGGTCAACGATGAGCAGTTCTTC
CASSLAGTVNDEQFF
>TRBJ2-1|TRBV7-2|-|-
TGTGCCAGCAGCTTAGCGCCTTGGGAACTTCACAATGAGCAGTTCTTC
CASSLAPWELHNEQFF
>TRBJ1-3|TRBV7-6|many|-
TGTGCCAGCAGCCTCTCGGGCCCCTTCGGAGGGGACACCATATATTTT
CASSLSGPFGGDTIYF
>TRBJ2-1|TRBV6-2/TRBV6-3|-|TRBD2
TGTGCCAGCAGTTCGAGACTAGCGGAGTCCTACAATGAGCAGTTCTTC
CASSSRLAESYNEQFF
>TRBJ2-5|TRBV4-3|many|TRBD1
TGCGCCAGCAGCCAAAACCGGGACAGGCAAGAGACCCAGTACTTC
CASSQNRDRQETQYF
>TRBJ2-1|TRBV30|many|-
TGTGCCTGGAGCGCCGCACATGAGCAGTTCTTC
CAWSAAHEQFF